The 21 T cell receptor beta chains reported below all come from one sample, sequenced in a study of shared clonotypes between healthy human individuals. This table comes from immunoSEQ multiplex PCR, and its TCRdb copy is limited to in-frame clones, with some not included. Among roughly 640,000 clones listed, more than 95% were seen once. The material sequenced was naive CD4+ T cells sorted from blood. Subset here: CD45RA+ positively selected. Receptor source: a woman in her 30s in good health.

The V and J genes are TRBV2 and TRBJ2-1; 13 bases agree with TRBD2. From germline, CDR1 is SNHLY and CDR2 FYNNEI. The CDR3 has 13 residues. The V and J ends lost 8 bases and 7 bases, in that order; junction bases with no gene match: 2. CDR3 DNA sequence: TGTGCCAGCGGGACTAGCGGGAAGAATGAGCAGTTCTTC. It encodes CASGTSGKNEQFF. Using reference TRBV2 and TRBJ2-1 for the parts outside the CDR3, the full variable domain is EPEVTQTPSHQVTQMGQEVILRCVPISNHLYFYWYRQILGQKVEFLVSFYNNEISEKSEIFDDQFSVERPDGSNFTLKIRSTKLEDSAMYFCASGTSGKNEQFFGPGTRLTVL.

The chain employs TRBV29-1 and TRBJ2-1, with 8 bases aligning to TRBD1. Germline V gene sequence: CDR1 SQVTM, CDR2 ANQGSEA. After removal of 5 bases from V and 4 bases from J, the junction contained 13 bases not matched to a gene. The CDR3 covers 16 residues. The CDR3 loop reads CSVPDRVDAGYNEQFF. The CDR3 nucleotides are TGCAGCGTTCCGGACAGGGTTGACGCCGGATACAATGAGCAGTTCTTC.

The chain is built from TRBV19 and TRBJ2-7; 7 positions agree with TRBD1. V dropped 3 bases and J dropped 3; count of bases not matched to a gene: 8. In germline, CDR1 is LNHDA, CDR2 SQIVND (reference sequence). The CDR3 consists of 15 residues. The CDR3 spells CASSMRQGTHYEQYF. DNA for the CDR3: TGTGCCAGTAGTATGCGACAGGGAACTCACTACGAGCAGTACTTC.

The chain is built from TRBV13 and TRBJ2-1; D uncertain. Germline V gene data show CDR1 as PRHDT and CDR2 as FYEKMQ (reference sequence). V lost 1 base to trimming and J lost 10 bases, with 5 bases between them. The CDR3 spans 11 residues. The CDR3 protein is CASSLVREQFF. DNA of the CDR3: TGTGCCAGCAGCTTAGTTCGCGAGCAGTTCTTC.

The chain combines TRBV27 with TRBJ1-5; D not certain. This CDR3 spans 14 amino acids. The germline gives CDR1 MNHEY, CDR2 SMNVEV (reference sequence). Trimming pared 6 bases from V and 7 bases from J, leaving 16 bases between. The CDR3 spells CASSPTPAGQPQHF. Here the CDR3 DNA reads TGTGCCAGCAGCCCGACACCCGCGGGGCAGCCCCAGCATTTT.

The gene calls are TRBV6-1 and TRBJ2-3; no definite D call. Trimming shortened V by 3 bases and J by 1 base, and 11 bases separated the two germline ends. The CDR3 has 15 residues. Germline V gene lookup returns CDR1 MNHNS and CDR2 SASEGT. Here the CDR3 reads CASSEITTGTDTQYF. The DNA for the CDR3 is TGTGCCAGCAGTGAGATAACGACGGGCACAGATACGCAGTATTTT.

The V gene is TRBV2, the J gene TRBJ1-4; D is unresolved. The V end was cut by 8 bases, the J end by 4 bases, with 2 bases between. Germline lookup yields CDR1 SNHLY and CDR2 FYNNEI. There are 10 residues in the CDR3. CDR3 nucleotide sequence: TGTGCCAGCCTTAATGAAAAACTGTTTTTT. This codes for CASLNEKLFF.

The rearrangement joins TRBV9 to TRBJ2-2, with D possibly TRBD1 on 5 matching bases. The CDR3 totals 14 residues. Germline lookup yields CDR1 SGDLS and CDR2 YYNGEE. The V gene lost 3 bases and the J gene lost 5 bases, with 11 bases spanning the gap. The DNA of the CDR3 is TGTGCCAGCAGCGGTGAAGGGGCGACCGGGGAGCTGTTTTTT. Translated: CASSGEGATGELFF.

This chain connects TRBV7-9 to TRBJ2-7, with 7 bases identical to TRBD1. The J segment lost 4 bases and the V segment lost 4 bases, leaving 16 bases of the junction unmatched. The CDR3 is 17 amino acids. Germline V gene data show CDR1 as SEHNR and CDR2 as FQNEAQ (reference sequence). CDR3 DNA: TGTGCCAGCAGCTCTCAATTCCGGGACAGAGGAGATTACGAGCAGTACTTC. Translating gives CASSSQFRDRGDYEQYF.

The chain has TRBV5-1 and TRBJ1-4; D gene unclear. This CDR3 is built from 14 residues. Trimming took 1 base from V and 7 from J, leaving 11 bases between them. Germline V gene data show CDR1 as SGHRS and CDR2 as YFSETQ. The CDR3 here is CASSLLPRVEKLFF. CDR3 DNA: TGCGCCAGCAGCTTGCTTCCCCGTGTTGAAAAACTGTTTTTT. The full variable domain, rest sourced from reference TRBV5-1 and TRBJ1-4, is KAGVTQTPRYLIKTRGQQVTLSCSPISGHRSVSWYQQTPGQGLQFLFEYFSETQRNKGNFPGRFSGRQFSNSRSEMNVSTLELGDSALYLCASSLLPRVEKLFFGSGTQLSVL.

V is TRBV29-1 and J is TRBJ2-5; 9 bases line up with TRBD2. The J call may not be correct, given that the DNA end is closer to TRBJ2-7. The CDR3 is 13 residues long. Germline-derived CDR1 and CDR2 are SQVTM and ANQGSEA. Here the CDR3 reads CSVQPSGTYEQYF. CDR3 coding DNA: TGCAGCGTGCAACCTAGCGGGACGTACGAGCAGTACTTC.

The chain couples TRBV11-2 to TRBJ1-2; TRBD1 matches 7 bases. CDR3 length equals 14 residues. The V gene end was trimmed by 4 bases and the J gene end by 3 bases; junction bases not matched to a gene: 5. Per germline, CDR1 SGHAT and CDR2 FQNNGV. CDR3 DNA: TGTGCCAGCAGCTACGCCCAGGGGGACTATGGCTACACCTTC. This encodes CASSYAQGDYGYTF. Full variable domain (remainder filled in from reference TRBV11-2 and TRBJ1-2): EAGVAQSPRYKIIEKRQSVAFWCNPISGHATLYWYQQILGQGPKLLIQFQNNGVVDDSQLPKDRFSAERLKGVDSTLKIQPAKLEDSAVYLCASSYAQGDYGYTFGSGTRLTVV.

The V and J genes are TRBV7-6 and TRBJ2-2; D is possibly TRBD2 (6 bases). Trimming stripped 6 bases from V and 2 bases from J, with 16 bases between. From germline, CDR1 is SGHVS and CDR2 FNYEAQ. This CDR3 has 16 residues. The CDR3 sequence is CASRAEGSLNTGELFF. The CDR3 DNA is TGTGCCAGCAGAGCGGAGGGAAGCCTCAACACCGGGGAGCTGTTTTTT.

The chain uses TRBV9 and TRBJ2-1; 14 nucleotides match TRBD2. Germline loops: CDR1 SGDLS, CDR2 YYNGEE. The V segment lost 0 bases and the J segment 9 bases; nucleotides outside the gene matches: 5. There are 16 residues in the CDR3. The CDR3 DNA reads as TGTGCCAGCAGCGTAGGGGGACTAGCGGGAGTCGGTGAGCAGTTCTTC. Residues: CASSVGGLAGVGEQFF.

The chain links TRBV5-1 to TRBJ2-2; D perhaps matches TRBD2 (6 bases). Germline V lookup: CDR1 SGHRS, CDR2 YFSETQ. V dropped 6 bases and J dropped 4 bases, with 16 bases sitting between them. This CDR3 contains 15 residues. CDR3 sequence reads: CASKYDAGGTGELFF. CDR3 bases: TGCGCCAGCAAGTATGACGCCGGGGGCACCGGGGAGCTGTTTTTT.

This clone showed up just once. The J gene is TRBJ1-1, the V gene TRBV4-1; TRBD1 is a possible D gene (5 bases). Deletions cut 4 bases from V and 4 bases from J, with 13 bases between. The germline V gene has CDR1 MGHRA and CDR2 YSYEKL. The CDR3 spans 14 residues. The CDR3 here is CASSRQFSTTEAFF. In DNA, the CDR3 is TGCGCCAGCAGCCGACAGTTCTCCACCACTGAAGCTTTCTTT.

This chain joins TRBV27 and TRBJ2-6; perhaps TRBD2 as D (6 bases). Between the trimmed V and J ends, which lost 7 bases and 3 bases, there was a span of 13 bases. CDR1 MNHEY and CDR2 SMNVEV come from the germline V gene (reference sequence). The CDR3 length is 15 residues. The CDR3 here is CASNRGAHGANVLTF. Written as DNA, the CDR3 is TGTGCCAGCAATCGCGGGGCCCATGGGGCCAACGTCCTGACTTTC.

The V gene is TRBV5-1, the J gene TRBJ1-4; 12 bases are a match to TRBD1. CDR3 length: 16 amino acids. Trimming took 3 bases from V and 8 from J; bases not matched to a gene: 8. The germline CDR1 and CDR2 sequences are SGHRS and YFSETQ. CDR3 loop: CASSSVGTGGGEKLFF. The CDR3 DNA reads TGCGCCAGCAGCTCAGTCGGGACAGGGGGCGGAGAAAAACTGTTTTTT.

On this clone itself: The sample contains more than one DNA sequence encoding this CDR3. The chain carries TRBV7-2 and TRBJ2-5; TRBD2 aligns across 9 bases. The CDR3 sequence is 16 residues long. The J segment lost 5 bases and the V segment lost 1 base, leaving 8 bases of the junction unmatched. Per the germline V gene, CDR1 is SGHTA and CDR2 is FQGNSA. Here the CDR3 DNA reads TGTGCCAGCAGCTTAGGATTAGCGGGAGCCAGGGAGACCCAGTACTTC. Translation gives CASSLGLAGARETQYF.

The CDR3 protein is CASTPILAGGLNEQFF. The CDR3, as DNA: TGTGCCAGTACCCCTATCCTGGCGGGAGGCCTCAATGAGCAGTTCTTC. This chain joins TRBV19 and TRBJ2-1; 8 bases map to TRBD2. CDR1 is LNHDA, CDR2 SQIVND, per germline (reference sequence). This CDR3 contains 16 residues. The trim removed 7 bases at V and 6 bases at J, leaving 14 bases unmatched.

This chain joins TRBV11-3 and TRBJ2-2, with D unclear. Looked up from germline, CDR1 is SGHNT and CDR2 is YENEEA. The CDR3 length is 12 residues. The V and J ends lost 5 bases and 7 bases respectively, with 8 bases between them. The CDR3 spells CASSRPLGELFF. The DNA for the CDR3 is TGTGCCAGCAGCCGACCACTCGGGGAGCTGTTTTTT.